The 31 T cell receptor beta chains in this list originate from one sample, sequenced in a study of blood T cell repertoires in COVID-19. Clones were sequenced by immunoSEQ multiplex PCR, and TCRdb holds only the in-frame ones, with some missing. Of about 330,000 clones in the sample, more than 70% are singletons; the top ten hold under 6.5%. The sample was peripheral blood. All receptors derive from a man younger than 35 who had recovered from COVID-19.

J is TRBJ2-1 and V is TRBV9; D might be TRBD2 (5 bases). The CDR3 has 13 amino acids. The ends were cut back, 1 base at V and 10 bases at J, with 12 bases in the middle. CDR1 and CDR2 (germline): SGDLS, YYNGEE. The CDR3 DNA sequence: TGTGCCAGCAGCGTATTGGACTGGGAAGAGCAGTTCTTC. It is translated as CASSVLDWEEQFF.

The V call is TRBV6-8, the J call TRBJ2-7; 7 nucleotides agree with TRBD1. The V gene's germline CDR1 is MNHGY and CDR2 SAAAGT. The J segment lost 3 bases and the V segment lost 0 bases, leaving 2 bases of the junction unmatched. The CDR3 spans 14 residues. The CDR3 coding sequence is TGTGCCAGCAGTTACTCCGGGACAGTCTACGAGCAGTACTTC. The encoded protein is CASSYSGTVYEQYF.

This chain joins TRBV6-4 and TRBJ1-1; weak D call: TRBD1 (6 bases). CDR3 length: 14 residues. Trimming removed 3 bases at V and 2 bases at J, with 10 bases between. CDR1 and CDR2 from the germline V gene are MRHNA and SNTAGT. The CDR3: CASSDGQRNTEAFF. As DNA, the CDR3 is TGTGCCAGCAGTGATGGACAGAGAAACACTGAAGCTTTCTTT.

The chain combines TRBV7-9 with TRBJ1-4; 8 bases are shared with TRBD1. Germline lookup yields CDR1 SEHNR and CDR2 FQNEAQ (reference sequence). J was trimmed by 3 bases and V by 8 bases; bases with no gene match: 8. This CDR3 is 15 amino acids long. The CDR3 sequence: CASGGQGAANEKLFF. The CDR3 DNA sequence: TGTGCCAGCGGCGGCCAGGGGGCGGCTAATGAAAAACTGTTTTTT.

This clone was observed once. The chain employs TRBV2 and TRBJ2-7; the match to TRBD2 covers 10 bases. Germline V gene sequence: CDR1 SNHLY, CDR2 FYNNEI. This CDR3 is 12 amino acids long. V gave up 8 bases and J gave up 6 bases; unmatched junction bases: 4. CDR3 coding DNA: TGTGCCAGCCGGGTAGCGGGAGGCGAGCAGTACTTC. This sequence encodes CASRVAGGEQYF. Drawing the rest from reference TRBV2 and TRBJ2-7, the complete variable domain is EPEVTQTPSHQVTQMGQEVILRCVPISNHLYFYWYRQILGQKVEFLVSFYNNEISEKSEIFDDQFSVERPDGSNFTLKIRSTKLEDSAMYFCASRVAGGEQYFGPGTRLTVT.

V and J are TRBV7-3 and TRBJ2-2; TRBD1 is a possible D gene (5 bases). CDR3 length: 14 amino acids. Germline values: CDR1 SGHTA, CDR2 FQGTGA. Trimming removed 5 bases from V and 4 bases from J, with 11 bases in between. CDR3 bases: TGTGCCAGCAGCCGAGCAGGGATCACCGGGGAGCTGTTTTTT. The encoded protein is CASSRAGITGELFF.

V gene TRBV6-1 combines with J gene TRBJ2-1; D is unresolved. V gave up 2 bases and J gave up 0 bases, with 8 bases separating them. Germline V gene sequence: CDR1 MNHNS, CDR2 SASEGT. The CDR3 runs 15 residues. CDR3 DNA sequence: TGTGCCAGCAGTGAATTCCCCAGCTCCTACAATGAGCAGTTCTTC. Translation: CASSEFPSSYNEQFF.

The chain combines TRBV11-3 with TRBJ2-3; 7 bases fit TRBD2. Germline CDR1 SGHNT, CDR2 YENEEA. Trimming at V came to 1 base and at J to 7 bases, leaving 8 bases not matched to a gene. The CDR3 is made up of 15 amino acids. The CDR3 protein is CASSLAGGPLNTQYF. The CDR3 nucleotides read TGTGCCAGCAGCTTAGCGGGAGGTCCTCTTAATACGCAGTATTTT.

The chain uses TRBV18 and TRBJ2-4, with 9 nucleotides matching TRBD2. This CDR3 spans 17 amino acids. J was trimmed by 2 bases and V by 3 bases; bases with no gene match: 8. Germline V gene sequence: CDR1 KGHSH, CDR2 LQKENI. CDR3 in amino acids: CASSPVPSGTTKNIQYF. The CDR3 bases are TGTGCCAGCTCACCCGTACCTAGCGGGACGACCAAAAACATTCAGTACTTC. The whole variable domain, remainder taken from reference TRBV18 and TRBJ2-4, is NAGVMQNPRHLVRRRGQEARLRCSPMKGHSHVYWYRQLPEEGLKFMVYLQKENIIDESGMPKERFSAEFPKEGPSILRIQQVVRGDSAAYFCASSPVPSGTTKNIQYFGAGTRLSVL.

This clone was detected only once. V gene TRBV11-2 combines with J gene TRBJ2-7; 7 bases are shared with TRBD2. In germline, CDR1 is SGHAT, CDR2 FQNNGV. The CDR3 contains 14 residues. With 5 bases clipped from V and 3 bases from J, the junction kept 7 bases outside the gene matches. CDR3 loop: CASSLGTTLYEQYF. The CDR3 nucleotides read TGTGCCAGCAGCCTCGGGACTACCCTCTACGAGCAGTACTTC.

DNA for the CDR3: TGTGCCAGCAGTACAGGACATGAGCAGTTCTTC. The encoded protein is CASSTGHEQFF. The chain uses TRBV7-6 and TRBJ2-1; maybe TRBD1 (5 bases). The CDR3 is made up of 11 amino acids. Trimming left V 6 bases short and J 8 bases short, with 8 bases between. Germline CDR1 SGHVS, CDR2 FNYEAQ.

The V call is TRBV30, the J call TRBJ1-4; no clear D gene. Germline CDR1 is GTSNPN and CDR2 is SVGIG (reference sequence). Trimming stripped 0 bases from V and 11 bases from J, with 7 bases between. The CDR3 loop spans 11 amino acids. The CDR3 spells CAWSVMEKLFF. DNA for the CDR3: TGTGCCTGGAGTGTAATGGAGAAACTGTTTTTT.

This clone was counted a single time. The chain is built from TRBV6-2 or TRBV6-3 and TRBJ2-5, with D possibly being TRBD2 (5 bases). The CDR3 is made up of 14 amino acids. The V end was cut by 6 bases, the J end by 5 bases, with 16 bases between. Germline CDR1 and CDR2: MNHEY and SVGEGT. DNA of the CDR3: TGTGCCAGCAGCCAGACGGGCGGGTCGGAGACCCAGTACTTC. Encoded protein: CASSQTGGSETQYF.

The rearrangement uses TRBV3-1 (or the pseudogene TRBV3-2) and TRBJ1-3; 10 positions match TRBD1. The J segment lost 2 bases and the V segment lost 0 bases, leaving 1 base of the junction unmatched. The CDR3 runs 16 residues. CDR1 LGHDT and CDR2 YNNKEL come from the germline V gene (reference sequence). The CDR3 nucleotides read TGTGCCAGCAGCCAAGAGGGACAGGGGCCTGGAAACACCATATATTTT. Protein product: CASSQEGQGPGNTIYF.

The DNA for the CDR3 is TGTGCCAGCAGTTCTGGGACAGGGGGCACCGGGGAGCTGTTTTTT. It translates to CASSSGTGGTGELFF. The rearrangement links TRBV6-5 to TRBJ2-2; 11 nucleotides agree with TRBD1. The junction had 2 bases not matched to a gene; V was cut back by 4 bases and J by 4 bases. CDR1 is MNHEY, CDR2 SVGAGI, per germline. The CDR3 totals 15 residues.

This chain uses TRBV11-2 with TRBJ1-1, with 7 bases matching TRBD1. The J segment lost 3 bases and the V segment lost 5 bases, leaving 3 bases of the junction unmatched. This CDR3 has 13 residues. Germline V lookup: CDR1 SGHAT, CDR2 FQNNGV. CDR3 residues: CASSGDSDTEAFF. CDR3 nucleotides: TGTGCCAGCAGCGGGGACAGCGACACTGAAGCTTTCTTT.

The J gene is TRBJ2-3, the V gene TRBV9; D gene uncertain. Looked up from germline, CDR1 is SGDLS and CDR2 is YYNGEE. Trimming took 3 bases from V and 8 from J, leaving 10 bases between them. CDR3 size: 12 residues. The CDR3 loop is CASSANLVTQYF. The DNA for the CDR3 is TGTGCCAGCAGCGCGAACTTGGTTACGCAGTATTTT.

This clone showed up just once. The chain uses TRBV7-8 and TRBJ2-2; TRBD2 aligns across 11 bases. Germline V CDR1 and CDR2: SGHVS, FQNEAQ. The ends lost 6 bases at V and 5 bases at J; junction bases unmatched: 2. CDR3 length: 14 residues. CDR3 in amino acids: CASSPSGGTGELFF. The CDR3 nucleotides are TGTGCCAGCAGTCCTAGCGGGGGGACCGGGGAGCTGTTTTTT.

The rearrangement uses TRBV19 and TRBJ1-1; D possibly corresponds to TRBD1 (6 bases). The CDR3 runs 16 residues. Trimming took off 5 bases at V and 3 bases at J, with 19 bases between the two ends. CDR1 LNHDA and CDR2 SQIVND come from the germline V gene (reference sequence). The CDR3 DNA reads as TGTGCCAGTAGTCCGAGGGCCAGGGGATGGGACACTGAAGCTTTCTTT. Amino acids: CASSPRARGWDTEAFF.

The chain couples TRBV19 to TRBJ2-6, with D possibly TRBD1 on 5 matching bases. The CDR3 is made up of 18 amino acids. The V gene lost 4 bases and the J gene lost 0 bases, with 16 bases spanning the gap. From germline, CDR1 is LNHDA and CDR2 SQIVND (reference sequence). In DNA, the CDR3 is TGTGCCAGTAGTACACCCCCCGGACAACCCTCTGGGGCCAACGTCCTGACTTTC. Encoded protein: CASSTPPGQPSGANVLTF. The full variable domain, in which reference TRBV19 and TRBJ2-6 provide the parts outside the CDR3, is DGGITQSPKYLFRKEGQNVTLSCEQNLNHDAMYWYRQDPGQGLRLIYYSQIVNDFQKGDIAEGYSVSREKKESFPLTVTSAQKNPTAFYLCASSTPPGQPSGANVLTFGAGSRLTVL.

The CDR3: CASSPDFTPGELFF. Here the CDR3 DNA reads TGTGCCAGCAGCCCGGACTTTACTCCCGGGGAGCTGTTTTTT. V gene TRBV7-2 combines with J gene TRBJ2-2, with D possibly TRBD2 on 5 matching bases. This CDR3 comprises 14 residues. Looked up from germline, CDR1 is SGHTA and CDR2 is FQGNSA. The V end was cut by 5 bases, the J end by 6 bases, with 13 bases between.

The rearrangement links TRBV6-2 or TRBV6-3 to TRBJ2-1; a weak D match, TRBD2 (6 bases). Germline V CDR1 and CDR2: MNHEY, SVGEGT. This CDR3 is built from 14 residues. Trimming took off 5 bases at V and 4 bases at J, with 12 bases between the two ends. CDR3 loop: CASSQTSRYNEQFF. The CDR3 region has the DNA TGTGCCAGCAGTCAGACTAGTCGGTACAATGAGCAGTTCTTC.

V usage is TRBV4-2 and J usage is TRBJ2-6; possible D gene TRBD1, 6 bases. The germline gives CDR1 LGHNA, CDR2 YNFKEQ. The CDR3 is made up of 20 amino acids. Trimming removed 1 base at V and 2 bases at J, with 21 bases between. CDR3 DNA: TGTGCCAGCAGCCAAGGGGGAGCCGGGACACGTGGTGCTGGGGCCAACGTCCTGACTTTC. Translating it yields CASSQGGAGTRGAGANVLTF.

This clone was seen a single time. The rearrangement uses TRBV10-1 and TRBJ2-2; no clear D. The CDR3 is 15 amino acids. Germline CDR1 and CDR2: WNHNN and SYGVQD (reference sequence). With 3 bases removed from V and 0 bases from J, the gap between germline ends came to 8 bases. CDR3 sequence: CASSERSANTGELFF. The CDR3 region has the DNA TGCGCCAGCAGTGAAAGGAGCGCGAACACCGGGGAGCTGTTTTTT.

This clone has just a few counts. CDR3 amino acids: CASIVTTGVSPLHF. CDR3 DNA: TGTGCCAGCATCGTAACGACAGGGGTCTCACCCCTCCACTTT. The rearrangement uses TRBV6-5 and TRBJ1-6; TRBD1 matches at 8 bases. Germline V lookup: CDR1 MNHEY, CDR2 SVGAGI. J was trimmed by 10 bases and V by 7 bases; bases with no gene match: 9. The CDR3 spans 14 residues.

This chain joins TRBV19 and TRBJ2-1; weak D call: TRBD2 (5 bases). CDR1 and CDR2 from the germline V gene are LNHDA and SQIVND (reference sequence). This CDR3 contains 14 residues. The germline V and J ends were trimmed by 7 bases and 1 base, with 11 bases remaining between them. In nucleotides, the CDR3 is TGTGCCAGTACGGCTGGGAGTTCCTACAATGAGCAGTTCTTC. As protein: CASTAGSSYNEQFF.

This chain connects TRBV2 to TRBJ2-7; weak D call: TRBD2 (6 bases). The CDR3 is 14 residues long. Germline V lookup: CDR1 SNHLY, CDR2 FYNNEI. V lost 4 bases and J 3 bases, leaving 13 bases between the germline ends. The CDR3 coding sequence is TGTGCCAGCAGTGTGGGGACTCTCGGCTACGAGCAGTACTTC. Protein product: CASSVGTLGYEQYF.

The chain is built from TRBV27 and TRBJ1-2, with D possibly matching TRBD1 (6 bases). CDR1 and CDR2 from the germline V gene are MNHEY and SMNVEV (reference sequence). The CDR3 is 15 amino acids. V lost 6 bases and J 0 bases, leaving 14 bases between the germline ends. The CDR3 nucleotides read TGTGCCAGCAGCCCTGGACAGCCAGCTAACTATGGCTACACCTTC. Its translation is CASSPGQPANYGYTF.

The rearrangement joins TRBV30 to TRBJ2-3; 10 nucleotides line up with TRBD1. This CDR3 contains 16 residues. Trimming cost V 0 bases and J 6 bases; bases outside gene matches: 9. Germline lookup yields CDR1 GTSNPN and CDR2 SVGIG (reference sequence). The CDR3 protein is CAWSVPMGQGPDTQYF. The CDR3 nucleotides are TGTGCCTGGAGTGTACCGATGGGACAGGGGCCGGATACGCAGTATTTT.

The V and J genes are TRBV9 and TRBJ1-3; possibly TRBD1 for D (5 bases). This CDR3 has 14 residues. Per the germline V gene, CDR1 is SGDLS and CDR2 is YYNGEE. Trimming took off 5 bases at V and 9 bases at J, with 18 bases between the two ends. CDR3 amino acids: CASSPHPGSVTIYF. CDR3 DNA: TGTGCCAGCAGTCCTCATCCAGGGTCGGTCACCATATATTTT.

V and J are TRBV15 and TRBJ2-5; 9 bases fit TRBD2. Germline V CDR1 and CDR2: LNHNV, YYDKDF (reference sequence). J lost 5 bases, V lost 1 base, and 8 bases had no gene match. The CDR3 spans 16 residues. CDR3 amino acids: CATSRGLAGERETQYF. The CDR3 nucleotides are TGTGCCACCAGCAGAGGATTAGCGGGGGAACGGGAGACCCAGTACTTC. The whole variable domain, filled in from reference TRBV15 and TRBJ2-5, reads DAMVIQNPRYQVTQFGKPVTLSCSQTLNHNVMYWYQQKSSQAPKLLFHYYDKDFNNEADTPDNFQSRRPNTSFCFLDIRSPGLGDTAMYLCATSRGLAGERETQYFGPGTRLLVL.